The 12 T cell receptor beta chains presented below share a single source sample, sequenced in a study of blood T cell repertoires in COVID-19. TCRdb keeps only in-frame clones here, not all; method: immunoSEQ multiplex PCR. The sample carries about 75,000 clones, approximately 82% recorded once. Sequencing used peripheral blood. Every receptor here comes from a woman aged 45-65 years with acute or convalescent COVID-19.

This clone occurred a few times. The CDR3 DNA follows: TGCGCCAGCAGTCCGTACAGAGAGACTGAAGCTTTCTTT. Protein product: CASSPYRETEAFF. The chain has TRBV5-1 and TRBJ1-1; no definite D call. V lost 5 bases, J lost 5 bases, and 13 bases lay in between. Germline V gene data show CDR1 as SGHRS and CDR2 as YFSETQ. The CDR3 covers 13 residues.

This chain joins TRBV28 and TRBJ1-5; no definite D call. Trimming removed 6 bases at V and 2 bases at J, with 5 bases between. Germline V gene data show CDR1 as MDHEN and CDR2 as SYDVKM. This CDR3 contains 12 residues. The CDR3 here is CASRRGNQPQHF. The CDR3 DNA is TGTGCCAGCAGGAGGGGCAATCAGCCCCAGCATTTT. The full variable domain, in which reference TRBV28 and TRBJ1-5 provide the parts outside the CDR3, is DVKVTQSSRYLVKRTGEKVFLECVQDMDHENMFWYRQDPGLGLRLIYFSYDVKMKEKGDIPEGYSVSREKKERFSLILESASTNQTSMYLCASRRGNQPQHFGDGTRLSIL.

This chain links TRBV7-9 with TRBJ2-3, with D perhaps matching TRBD1 (6 bases). V was cut by 3 bases and J by 4 bases, with 26 bases left in between. The CDR3 sequence is 19 residues long. CDR1 and CDR2 from the germline V gene are SEHNR and FQNEAQ (reference sequence). CDR3 sequence reads: CASSFEDARGFVFSDTQYF. As DNA, the CDR3 is TGTGCCAGCAGCTTTGAAGACGCCAGGGGTTTTGTTTTTTCAGATACGCAGTATTTT.

The gene calls are TRBV6-4 and TRBJ1-3, with D possibly being TRBD1 (6 bases). Germline loops: CDR1 MRHNA, CDR2 SNTAGT. Trimming cost V 2 bases and J 0 bases, with 8 bases left between them. The CDR3 runs to 15 residues. CDR3 sequence reads: CASSDGGLSGNTIYF. The DNA of the CDR3 is TGTGCCAGCAGTGACGGGGGCCTCTCTGGAAACACCATATATTTT.

Only a few counts were recorded for this clone. The J gene is TRBJ2-7, the V gene TRBV5-4, with a possible D match to TRBD2 (6 bases). Trimming removed 3 bases at V and 3 bases at J, with 22 bases between. The CDR3 is made up of 17 amino acids. Germline V CDR1 and CDR2: SGHNT, YYREEE (reference sequence). The CDR3 is CASSYLRVEGTIYEQYF. The DNA for the CDR3 is TGTGCCAGCAGCTACCTACGGGTGGAGGGGACCATCTACGAGCAGTACTTC. Variable domain in full (rest from reference TRBV5-4 and TRBJ2-7): ETGVTQSPTHLIKTRGQQVTLRCSSQSGHNTVSWYQQALGQGPQFIFQYYREEENGRGNFPPRFSGLQFPNYSSELNVNALELDDSALYLCASSYLRVEGTIYEQYFGPGTRLTVT.

The chain recombines TRBV19 with TRBJ2-1; TRBD1 matches at 12 bases. Losses at the gene ends were 1 base for V and 5 bases for J; bases not matched to a gene: 6. The CDR3 runs to 17 residues. Germline V lookup: CDR1 LNHDA, CDR2 SQIVND (reference sequence). The CDR3 nucleotides read TGTGCCAGTAGTATAGTGGGACAGGGGGCGACACACAATGAGCAGTTCTTC. The encoded protein is CASSIVGQGATHNEQFF.

The chain recombines TRBV7-9 with TRBJ1-4; TRBD1 might be the D (5 bases). This CDR3 region has 14 residues. V shed 1 base and J shed 10 bases, with 13 bases lying between them. Germline CDR1 reads SEHNR; CDR2 reads FQNEAQ (reference sequence). The CDR3 sequence: CASSLGGAGRKLFF. The CDR3 nucleotides are TGTGCCAGCAGCTTAGGTGGGGCCGGAAGAAAACTGTTTTTT. The variable domain in full, completed from reference TRBV7-9 and TRBJ1-4, reads DTGVSQNPRHKITKRGQNVTFRCDPISEHNRLYWYRQTLGQGPEFLTYFQNEAQLEKSRLLSDRFSAERPKGSFSTLEIQRTEQGDSAMYLCASSLGGAGRKLFFGSGTQLSVL.

This clone was recorded a few times. The J gene is TRBJ1-1, the V gene TRBV6-2 or TRBV6-3; D is ambiguous. Germline V gene data show CDR1 as MNHEY and CDR2 as SVGEGT. CDR3 size: 11 residues. V was trimmed by 5 bases and J by 7 bases, leaving 8 bases between them. The CDR3, as DNA: TGTGCCAGCAGTCAAGGAGTTGAAGCTTTCTTT. Translated, it gives CASSQGVEAFF.

There are a few counts of this clone. This CDR3 reads CASSSGNTIYF. The DNA for the CDR3 is TGTGCCAGCAGCAGTGGAAACACCATATATTTT. The rearrangement uses TRBV27 and TRBJ1-3; D call uncertain. This CDR3 contains 11 residues. V lost 6 bases and J 3 bases, leaving 3 bases between the germline ends. CDR1 MNHEY and CDR2 SMNVEV come from the germline V gene (reference sequence).

This clone has more than one count but fewer than ten. This chain connects TRBV15 to TRBJ2-1; TRBD1 matches at 11 bases. The CDR3 is 16 residues long. The J segment lost 6 bases and the V segment lost 0 bases, leaving 4 bases of the junction unmatched. CDR1 LNHNV and CDR2 YYDKDF come from the germline V gene (reference sequence). The DNA of the CDR3 is TGTGCCACCAGCAGAGATCCAGGACAGGGGGCCAATGAGCAGTTCTTC. It is translated as CATSRDPGQGANEQFF.

This rearrangement joins TRBV7-9 to TRBJ2-5, with a tentative D call TRBD2 (6 bases). The V end lost 4 bases, the J end lost 1 base, and 13 bases lay between the germline ends. The CDR3 length is 15 residues. CDR1 SEHNR and CDR2 FQNEAQ come from the germline V gene (reference sequence). The CDR3 region has the DNA TGTGCCAGCAGCTCCGCGACTAGTCGCCAAGAGACCCAGTACTTC. Encoded protein: CASSSATSRQETQYF.

The rearrangement joins TRBV4-3 to TRBJ1-3; a weak D match, TRBD1 (5 bases). V was trimmed by 1 base and J by 4 bases, leaving 11 bases between them. Germline CDR1 reads LGHNA; CDR2 reads YSLEER. CDR3 length: 15 residues. CDR3 sequence: CASSQAGGVGNTIYF. The CDR3 DNA is TGCGCCAGCAGCCAAGCCGGAGGGGTCGGAAACACCATATATTTT.